A single sample is the source of the 5 T cell receptor beta chains below, sequenced in a study of blood T cell repertoires in COVID-19. Clones were read by immunoSEQ multiplex PCR, and TCRdb kept only the in-frame ones, dropping some. Among around 200,000 clones, about 84% were seen once, and the ten largest hold roughly 18%. The sequenced material came from peripheral blood. The receptors originated from a person aged 70 to 85 with COVID-19, enrolled during active disease.

The chain joins TRBV10-3 to TRBJ2-7; TRBD1 agrees at 8 bases. The V gene end was trimmed by 4 bases and the J gene end by 7 bases; junction bases not matched to a gene: 9. This CDR3 spans 14 amino acids. From germline, CDR1 is ENHRY and CDR2 SYGVKD. CDR3 amino acids: CAISGYQGAGEQYF. In nucleotides, the CDR3 is TGTGCCATCAGTGGTTATCAGGGGGCTGGAGAGCAGTACTTC.

A remark on this clone: Other DNA sequences in the sample encode the same CDR3. The V gene is TRBV9, the J gene TRBJ1-2, with 7 bases fitting TRBD1. This CDR3 region has 14 residues. Per the germline V gene, CDR1 is SGDLS and CDR2 is YYNGEE. V gave up 0 bases and J gave up 4 bases; unmatched junction bases: 3. CDR3 nucleotides: TGTGCCAGCAGCGTAGGACAGGGTGCCTATGGCTACACCTTC. Residues: CASSVGQGAYGYTF.

The genes are TRBV7-9 and TRBJ2-1, with 7 positions matching TRBD1. The CDR3 spans 18 residues. Looked up from germline, CDR1 is SEHNR and CDR2 is FQNEAQ (reference sequence). With V trimmed by 2 bases and J by 1 base, 11 bases remained unmatched. The CDR3 region has the DNA TGTGCCAGCAGCTTACTCGCCAGGGGGTTAATGTCCTACAATGAGCAGTTCTTC. Translating it yields CASSLLARGLMSYNEQFF.

The CDR3 DNA is TGTGCCAGCAGCTCCCCGTGGGGGGAACCCCTCCACTTT. Translation gives CASSSPWGEPLHF. The rearrangement joins TRBV9 to TRBJ1-6; perhaps TRBD1 as D (5 bases). The CDR3 is 13 amino acids. Germline-derived CDR1 and CDR2 are SGDLS and YYNGEE. Deletions cut 4 bases from V and 12 bases from J, with 14 bases between. Combining the CDR3 with reference TRBV9 and TRBJ1-6 gives the whole variable domain DSGVTQTPKHLITATGQRVTLRCSPRSGDLSVYWYQQSLDQGLQFLIQYYNGEERAKGNILERFSAQQFPDLHSELNLSSLELGDSALYFCASSSPWGEPLHFGNGTRLTVT.

The chain is built from TRBV10-3 and TRBJ2-2; perhaps TRBD2 as D (5 bases). This CDR3 spans 15 amino acids. The ends were cut back, 0 bases at V and 8 bases at J, with 13 bases in the middle. Germline CDR1 is ENHRY and CDR2 is SYGVKD. CDR3 nucleotide sequence: TGTGCCATCAGTGAGTCGCCAGCGGAGGAAGGGGAGCTGTTTTTT. Translating it yields CAISESPAEEGELFF.